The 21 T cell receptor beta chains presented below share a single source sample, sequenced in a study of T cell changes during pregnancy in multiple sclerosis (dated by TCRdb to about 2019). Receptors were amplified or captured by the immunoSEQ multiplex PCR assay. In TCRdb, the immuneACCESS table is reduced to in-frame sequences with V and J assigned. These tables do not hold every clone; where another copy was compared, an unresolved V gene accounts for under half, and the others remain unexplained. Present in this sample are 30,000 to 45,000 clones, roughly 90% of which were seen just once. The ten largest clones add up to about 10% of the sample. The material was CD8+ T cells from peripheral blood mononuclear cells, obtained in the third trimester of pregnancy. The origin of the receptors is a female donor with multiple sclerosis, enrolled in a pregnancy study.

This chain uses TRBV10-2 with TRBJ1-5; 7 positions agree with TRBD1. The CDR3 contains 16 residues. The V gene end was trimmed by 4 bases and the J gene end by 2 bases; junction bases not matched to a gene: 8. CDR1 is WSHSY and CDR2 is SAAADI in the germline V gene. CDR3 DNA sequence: TGCGCCAGCAGTGTGGCAGGGGGGCGGGGCAATCAGCCCCAGCATTTT. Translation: CASSVAGGRGNQPQHF.

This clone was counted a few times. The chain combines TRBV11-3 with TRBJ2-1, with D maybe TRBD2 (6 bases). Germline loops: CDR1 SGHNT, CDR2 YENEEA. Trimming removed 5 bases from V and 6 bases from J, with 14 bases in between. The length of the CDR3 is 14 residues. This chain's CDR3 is CASSPPGDSNEQFF. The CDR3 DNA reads TGTGCCAGCAGCCCTCCGGGGGATTCCAATGAGCAGTTCTTC.

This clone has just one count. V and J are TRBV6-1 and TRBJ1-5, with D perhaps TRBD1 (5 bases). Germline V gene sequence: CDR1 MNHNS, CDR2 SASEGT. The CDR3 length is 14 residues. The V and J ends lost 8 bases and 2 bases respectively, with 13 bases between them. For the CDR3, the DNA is TGTGCCAGCGAAGTAGCGGGGGGCAATCAGCCCCAGCATTTT. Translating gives CASEVAGGNQPQHF.

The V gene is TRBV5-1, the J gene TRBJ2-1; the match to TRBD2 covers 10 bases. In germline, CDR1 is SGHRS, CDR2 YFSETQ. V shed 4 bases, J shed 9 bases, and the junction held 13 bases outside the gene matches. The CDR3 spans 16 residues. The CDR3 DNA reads TGCGCCAGCAGCCTTTCGCCAGCGGGAGGGGGGAGTGAGCAGTTCTTC. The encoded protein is CASSLSPAGGGSEQFF. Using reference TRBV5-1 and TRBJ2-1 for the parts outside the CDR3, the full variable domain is KAGVTQTPRYLIKTRGQQVTLSCSPISGHRSVSWYQQTPGQGLQFLFEYFSETQRNKGNFPGRFSGRQFSNSRSEMNVSTLELGDSALYLCASSLSPAGGGSEQFFGPGTRLTVL.

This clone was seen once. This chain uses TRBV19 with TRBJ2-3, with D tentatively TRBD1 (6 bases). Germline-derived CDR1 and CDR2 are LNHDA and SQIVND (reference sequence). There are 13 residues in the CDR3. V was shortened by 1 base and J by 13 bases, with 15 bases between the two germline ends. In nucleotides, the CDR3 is TGTGCCAGTAGTATAGGTTTTCGGGACAAAGAGTATTTT. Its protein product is CASSIGFRDKEYF.

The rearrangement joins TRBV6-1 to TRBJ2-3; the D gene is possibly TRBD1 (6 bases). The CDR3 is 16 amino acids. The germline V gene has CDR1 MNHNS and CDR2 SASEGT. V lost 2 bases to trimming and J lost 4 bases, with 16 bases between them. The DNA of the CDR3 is TGTGCCAGCAGTGAACTTGGGGGCGAGGGGGCAGATACGCAGTATTTT. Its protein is CASSELGGEGADTQYF.

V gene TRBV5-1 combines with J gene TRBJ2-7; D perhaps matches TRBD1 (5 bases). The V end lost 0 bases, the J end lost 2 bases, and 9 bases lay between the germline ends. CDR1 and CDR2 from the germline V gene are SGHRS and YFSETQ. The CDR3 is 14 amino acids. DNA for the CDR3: TGCGCCAGCAGCTTGGGGCTAGGGGCCTACGAGCAGTACTTC. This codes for CASSLGLGAYEQYF.

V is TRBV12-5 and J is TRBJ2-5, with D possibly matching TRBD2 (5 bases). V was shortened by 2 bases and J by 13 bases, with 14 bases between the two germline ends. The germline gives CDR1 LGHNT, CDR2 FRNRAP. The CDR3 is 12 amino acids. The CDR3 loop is CASGLRELDPYF. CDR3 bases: TGTGCTAGTGGTTTGCGGGAACTAGATCCGTACTTC.

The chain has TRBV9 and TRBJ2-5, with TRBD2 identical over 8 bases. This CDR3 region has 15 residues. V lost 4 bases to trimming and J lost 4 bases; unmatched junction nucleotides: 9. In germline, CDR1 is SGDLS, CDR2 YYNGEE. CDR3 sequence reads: CASSYSGGGRETQYF. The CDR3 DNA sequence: TGTGCCAGCAGCTATTCGGGAGGGGGACGAGAGACCCAGTACTTC.

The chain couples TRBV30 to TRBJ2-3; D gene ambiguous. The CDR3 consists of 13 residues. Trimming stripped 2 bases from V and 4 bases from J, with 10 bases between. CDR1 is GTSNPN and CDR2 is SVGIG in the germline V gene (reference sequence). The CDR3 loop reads CAWSWAPPDTQYF. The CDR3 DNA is TGTGCCTGGAGTTGGGCCCCTCCAGATACGCAGTATTTT.

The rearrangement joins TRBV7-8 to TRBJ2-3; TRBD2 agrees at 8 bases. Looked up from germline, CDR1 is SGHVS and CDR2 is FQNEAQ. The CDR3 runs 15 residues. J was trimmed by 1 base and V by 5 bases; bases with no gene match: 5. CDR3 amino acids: CASSKREFRTDTQYF. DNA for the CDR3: TGTGCCAGCAGCAAGCGGGAGTTTCGCACAGATACGCAGTATTTT.

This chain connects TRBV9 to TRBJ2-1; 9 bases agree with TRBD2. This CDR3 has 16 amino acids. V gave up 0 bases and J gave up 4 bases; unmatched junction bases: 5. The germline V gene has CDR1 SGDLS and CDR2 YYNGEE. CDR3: CASSVGASGMYNEQFF. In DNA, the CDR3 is TGTGCCAGCAGCGTAGGGGCTAGCGGGATGTACAATGAGCAGTTCTTC.

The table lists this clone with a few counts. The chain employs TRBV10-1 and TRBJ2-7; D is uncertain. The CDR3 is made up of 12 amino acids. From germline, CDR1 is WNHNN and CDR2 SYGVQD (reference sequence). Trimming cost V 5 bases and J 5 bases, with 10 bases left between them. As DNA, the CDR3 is TGCGCCAGCAGTCACAGTAATGACGAGCAGTACTTC. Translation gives CASSHSNDEQYF.

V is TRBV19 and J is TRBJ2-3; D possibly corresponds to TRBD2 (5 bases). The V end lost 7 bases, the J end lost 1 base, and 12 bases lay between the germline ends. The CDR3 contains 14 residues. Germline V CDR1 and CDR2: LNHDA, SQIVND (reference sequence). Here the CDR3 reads CASKSGSRTDTQYF. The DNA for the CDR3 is TGTGCCAGTAAATCTGGGAGCCGCACAGATACGCAGTATTTT.

The CDR3: CASSVGGDNTGELFF. CDR3 DNA sequence: TGTGCCAGCAGCGTAGGGGGAGACAACACCGGGGAGCTGTTTTTT. The chain carries TRBV9 and TRBJ2-2, with D possibly being TRBD2 (5 bases). Germline V gene data show CDR1 as SGDLS and CDR2 as YYNGEE. The CDR3 is 15 residues long. The V end was cut by 0 bases, the J end by 2 bases, with 8 bases between.

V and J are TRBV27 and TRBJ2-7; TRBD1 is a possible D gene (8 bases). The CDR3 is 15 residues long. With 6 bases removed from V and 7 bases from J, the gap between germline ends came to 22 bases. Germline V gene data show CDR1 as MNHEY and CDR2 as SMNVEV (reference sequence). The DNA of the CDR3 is TGTGCCAGCAGAATAACAGGGGGGGCAGGAGGGGAGCAGTACTTC. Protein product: CASRITGGAGGEQYF.

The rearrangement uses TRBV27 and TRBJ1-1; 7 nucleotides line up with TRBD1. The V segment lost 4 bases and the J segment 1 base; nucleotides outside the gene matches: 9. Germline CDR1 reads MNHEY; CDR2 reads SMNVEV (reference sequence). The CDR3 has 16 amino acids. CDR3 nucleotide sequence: TGTGCCAGCAGTTGGGTGTTTGGACAGGAGAACACTGAAGCTTTCTTT. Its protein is CASSWVFGQENTEAFF.

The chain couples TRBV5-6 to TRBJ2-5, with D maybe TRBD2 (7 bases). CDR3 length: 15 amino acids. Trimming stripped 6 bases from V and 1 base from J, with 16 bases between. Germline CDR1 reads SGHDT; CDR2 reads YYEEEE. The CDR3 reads CASTKGGRFQETQYF. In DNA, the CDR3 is TGTGCCAGCACTAAGGGGGGGCGGTTCCAAGAGACCCAGTACTTC.

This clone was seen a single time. The CDR3 nucleotides are TGCGCCAGCAGCCACCAAAAACAGGGGGCCTACAATGAGCAGTTCTTC. This gives the protein CASSHQKQGAYNEQFF. The chain couples TRBV4-1 to TRBJ2-1; 8 nucleotides match TRBD1. From germline, CDR1 is MGHRA and CDR2 YSYEKL. The CDR3 sequence is 16 residues long. V trimming: 3 bases; J trimming: 2 bases; junction bases outside the gene matches: 6.

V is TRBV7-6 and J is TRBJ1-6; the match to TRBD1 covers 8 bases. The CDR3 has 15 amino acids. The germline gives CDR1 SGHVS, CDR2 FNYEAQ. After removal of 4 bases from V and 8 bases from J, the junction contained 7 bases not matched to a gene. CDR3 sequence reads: CASSSDRGLDSPLHF. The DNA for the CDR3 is TGTGCCAGCAGCTCCGACAGGGGCTTGGATTCACCCCTCCACTTT.

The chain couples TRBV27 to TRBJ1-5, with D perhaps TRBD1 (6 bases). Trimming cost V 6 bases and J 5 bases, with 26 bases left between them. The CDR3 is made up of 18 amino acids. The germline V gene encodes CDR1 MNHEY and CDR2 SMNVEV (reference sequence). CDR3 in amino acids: CASSPIGSGARLDQPQHF. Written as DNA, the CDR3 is TGTGCCAGCAGCCCGATCGGTTCAGGGGCGAGGTTAGATCAGCCCCAGCATTTT.